A selection of T cell receptor beta chains follows, all from one sample in a study of CD8+ T cells in alopecia areata. Libraries were prepared by immunoSEQ multiplex PCR; TCRdb keeps only in-frame clonotypes and omits some of them. This repertoire shows 250,000 or so clones, 67% found once; its top ten account for approximately 1.2%. The sample in question was CD4+ T cells sorted from blood, obtained at week 0. Receptors were obtained from a human donor with alopecia areata. Each CDR3 is given with its conserved first and last residue.

V | CDR3
TRBV7-9 | CASSLGPQSGHEQYF
TRBV4-2 | CASSLSPIKTTYEQYF
TRBV7-2 | CASSDTNRDQPQHF
TRBV4-1 | CASSQVLRVTEDTEAFF
TRBV2 | CAREEYEQYF
TRBV9 | CASSGGGTGFSPLHF
TRBV5-1 | CASSLAGQTTEAFF
TRBV5-1 | CASSLMGQGFTGELFF
TRBV29-1 | CSVQQGRLDTDTQYF
TRBV29-1 | CSVEGSRDGGYTF
TRBV5-4 | CASSLELPDTQYF
TRBV29-1 | CSVRNTGGLETQYF
TRBV11-2 | CASSTHRRGSYEQYF
TRBV9 | CASSPPGSTQPQHF
TRBV4-1 | CASRMTSGGITGELFF
TRBV13 | CASSSDIRGSETQYF
TRBV5-1 | CASSDGLIGSSPLHF
TRBV7-9 | CASSQTPWDEQYF
TRBV18 | CASSPTGTPADTQYF
TRBV30 | CAWGARLAGELFF
TRBV14 | CASSQGRMNEQFF
TRBV5-1 | CASSSAGTENSPLHF
TRBV4-3 | CASSQGTQGAGEQYF
TRBV6-1 | CASSEVPGRFNEKLFF
TRBV29-1 | CSVVFEGAQAFF
TRBV11-3 | CASSGDTGQETQYF
TRBV4-1 | CASSRILNTEAFF
TRBV7-9 | CASSPVGRTGETQYF
TRBV10-3 | CATKGTRLTGLNNSPLHF
TRBV2 | CASSTNGAYHEQFF
TRBV4-1 | CASSALGTSSNYGYTF
TRBV7-9 | CASSLSPAGEYF
TRBV7-2 | CASSLRRGTTQYF
TRBV29-1 | CSVEARKTGDYYGYTF
TRBV29-1 | CSVDPTGRGGGTQYF
TRBV5-4 | CASSLETGGVEGSPLHF
TRBV9 | CASSAEDRPALEAFF
TRBV4-2 | CASSQIGDSYNEQFF
TRBV7-2 | CASSSRQGGGETQYF
TRBV30 | CAWSVLQDNQPQHF
TRBV4-2 | CASSQPLESLHF
TRBV4-1 | CASSQGSGSSYNSPLHF
TRBV7-2 | CASSLGLASTDTQYF
TRBV20-1 | CSASDANEQFF
TRBV2 | CASSSTGGLTDTQYF
TRBV30 | CAWRGPGQGTYEQYF
TRBV29-1 | CSVEDRRRGRPTSSTDTQYF
TRBV4-1 | CASSRPAGGVGNEQFF
TRBV30 | CASQQGTYGYTF
TRBV5-1 | CASSGQLNTEAFF
TRBV5-4 | CASSPAGSQADTQYF
TRBV6-6 | CASSYSTEGDYGYTF
TRBV5-1 | CASSLVGSSYEQYF
TRBV30 | CAFHQGAPKNIQYF